This T cell receptor beta chain was sequenced in a study of T cell repertoires in cytomegalovirus infection. Broader study findings: There were HLA-C-restricted CMV-specific TCR beta clonotypes dominating the ex vivo response.

CDR3 size: 17 residues. After removal of 5 bases from V and 6 bases from J, the junction contained 14 bases not matched to a gene. Germline CDR1 SGHVS, CDR2 FNYEAQ. This clonotype was counted at least ten times. The antigen is undetermined. TCRdb passed the reads through MiXCR, listing each CDR3 protein once. The sample contains some 700,000 distinct CDR3 sequences, about a third of which appear only once. The receptor's source is a human donor in good health (CMV status not recorded). Some clones in this sample may be carry-over from other donors' samples. V and J are TRBV7-6 and TRBJ2-1; 9 nucleotides match TRBD2. Sequencing was performed on PBMCs. Here the CDR3 reads CASSPSRGGGAFNEQFF. The CDR3 region has the DNA TGTGCCAGCAGCCCGTCCCGGGGCGGGGGGGCGTTCAATGAGCAGTTCTTC.